The 13 T cell receptor beta chains below were found in one sample sequenced in a study of regulatory T cells in long-lasting Graves disease. Noted time point: newly diagnosed GD, antithyroid drugs for less than 3 months. Isolated PBMC RNA provided the starting material for the TCR library. Library construction for TCR beta used iRepertoire HTBI primers and Arm-PCR of CDR3 regions. TCRdb re-called the multiplex PCR reads with MiXCR, one entry per CDR3 protein. This repertoire shows over 350,000 distinct CDR3 sequences, 15% found once; its top ten account for about 8.2%. This sample also belongs to another study, concerning T cells in Graves' hyperthyroidism and ophthalmopathy.

The sequencing here drew on peripheral blood mononuclear cells (PBMCs), taken at new diagnosis, from a patient treated with antithyroid drugs. The source is a woman between 40 and 50 years old with Graves disease.

The chain employs TRBV15 and TRBJ1-2; D is perhaps TRBD1 (6 bases). Trimming left V 0 bases short and J 4 bases short, with 21 bases between. Germline values: CDR1 LNHNV, CDR2 YYDKDF (reference sequence). The CDR3 contains 18 residues. The CDR3 DNA sequence: TGTGCCACCAGCAGAGACTTCAGTGGGACCCAGGGGATCTATGGCTACACCTTC. As protein: CATSRDFSGTQGIYGYTF.

The rearrangement joins TRBV19 to TRBJ2-1; D gene uncertain. The CDR3 length is 14 residues. Germline assignment: CDR1 LNHDA and CDR2 SQIVND (reference sequence). The germline V and J ends were trimmed by 5 bases and 4 bases, with 12 bases remaining between them. CDR3 in amino acids: CASSSVTVYNEQFF. The CDR3 coding sequence is TGTGCCAGTAGTTCCGTAACGGTGTACAATGAGCAGTTCTTC.

Notes on this clonotype: It may be a read error: a sequence one base away is much more abundant. The chain uses TRBV6-9 and TRBJ1-1, with D tentatively TRBD1 (6 bases). The CDR3 is 14 residues long. CDR1 and CDR2 from the germline V gene are MNHGY and SVAAGI. CDR3: CGSSYGGTTAEAFF. CDR3 nucleotide sequence: TGTGGCAGCAGTTACGGGGGGACAACCGCTGAAGCTTTCTTT.

This clonotype was counted many times. The chain joins TRBV25-1 to TRBJ2-1, with D possibly being TRBD1 or TRBD2 (5 bases each). The CDR3 runs to 16 residues. Germline CDR1 and CDR2: MGHDK and SYGVNS. The germline V and J ends were trimmed by 4 bases and 3 bases, with 16 bases remaining between them. The CDR3 is CASSGTVGRSYNEQFF. Written as DNA, the CDR3 is TGTGCCAGCAGTGGAACGGTGGGACGGAGCTACAATGAGCAGTTCTTC.

Many counts were recorded for this clonotype. CDR3 protein: CASSQDVGRVNTEAFF. CDR3 DNA sequence: TGTGCCAGCAGCCAAGACGTAGGCAGGGTGAACACTGAAGCTTTCTTT. V gene TRBV3-1 combines with J gene TRBJ1-1; perhaps TRBD1 as D (5 bases). The CDR3 length is 16 residues. Deletions cut 0 bases from V and 0 bases from J, with 11 bases between. CDR1 and CDR2 (germline): LGHDT, YNNKEL (reference sequence).

Many counts were recorded for this clonotype. The chain employs TRBV7-9 and TRBJ2-3; unclear D gene. This CDR3 has 14 residues. Germline CDR1 and CDR2: SEHNR and FQNEAQ (reference sequence). V lost 10 bases and J lost 1, with 15 bases in between. The DNA for the CDR3 is TGTGCCAACCGTATCCTGACCGGCACAGATACGCAGTATTTT. Amino acid sequence: CANRILTGTDTQYF.

This clonotype appeared a few times. The rearrangement links TRBV20-1 to TRBJ1-5; D remains ambiguous. The CDR3 extends over 15 amino acids. CDR1 is DFQATT, CDR2 SNEGSKA, per germline (reference sequence). V lost 0 bases, J lost 4 bases, and 13 bases lay in between. The CDR3 DNA reads TGCAGTGCTAGAGATAAGGAGGCAGTTAATCAGCCCCAGCATTTT. Amino acid sequence: CSARDKEAVNQPQHF.

This clonotype has at least ten counts. The junction departs from germline at one end; a sequencing error may be responsible. V gene TRBV12-3 or TRBV12-4 combines with J gene TRBJ2-1, with D perhaps TRBD1 (6 bases). The CDR3 covers 14 residues. The DNA of the CDR3 is TGTGCCAGCAGTTTAGGCCAGGGACACAATGGGCAGTTCTTC. Translated: CASSLGQGHNGQFF.

This clonotype was found many times. The rearrangement uses TRBV19 and TRBJ1-1; 7 nucleotides line up with TRBD1. The CDR3 consists of 15 residues. The V gene end was trimmed by 3 bases and the J gene end by 4 bases; junction bases not matched to a gene: 8. CDR1 and CDR2 from the germline V gene are LNHDA and SQIVND (reference sequence). The CDR3 sequence: CASSIGRGRFTEAFF. CDR3 bases: TGTGCCAGTAGTATCGGAAGGGGGCGGTTCACTGAAGCTTTCTTT.

In this sample, this clonotype turned up many times. This sequence joins TRBV11-2 and TRBJ2-3, with D possibly TRBD1 on 5 matching bases. There are 17 residues in the CDR3. V lost 0 bases, J lost 2 bases, and 15 bases lay in between. Per the germline V gene, CDR1 is SGHAT and CDR2 is FQNNGV. The CDR3 spells CASSLDGYRPFTDTQYF. The CDR3 DNA is TGTGCCAGCAGCTTAGATGGGTACAGGCCTTTCACAGATACGCAGTATTTT.

This clonotype has only a few counts. This rearrangement joins TRBV7-3 to TRBJ2-1; D perhaps matches TRBD1 (6 bases). The CDR3 length is 12 residues. Germline V gene data show CDR1 as SGHTA and CDR2 as FQGTGA. V lost 4 bases to trimming and J lost 7 bases, with 8 bases between them. In DNA, the CDR3 is TGTGCCAGCAGCTCCGACAGGAATGAGCAGTTCTTC. This gives the protein CASSSDRNEQFF.

This clonotype was seen a handful of times. This chain connects TRBV6-2 or TRBV6-3 to TRBJ1-5; weak D call: TRBD1 (5 bases). Germline V lookup: CDR1 MNHEY, CDR2 SVGEGT. The CDR3 length is 12 residues. Trimming left V 5 bases short and J 12 bases short, with 14 bases between. CDR3 amino acids: CASSHGDRDQHF. The CDR3 bases are TGTGCCAGCAGTCACGGGGACCGGGACCAGCATTTT.

The chain links TRBV18 to TRBJ1-6; D not resolved. V dropped 3 bases and J dropped 9 bases, with 9 bases sitting between them. From germline, CDR1 is KGHSH and CDR2 LQKENI. The CDR3 runs 13 residues. The DNA for the CDR3 is TGTGCCAGCTCACCGGAGGTCTCTTCACCCCTCCACTTT. Amino acids: CASSPEVSSPLHF.